Given below is one T cell receptor beta chain in context. Antigen: not known. Some clones are missing from TCRdb's copy, which holds only in-frame ones; the method was immunoSEQ multiplex PCR. The sample includes 60,000 to 75,000 clones, 85% to 90% seen only once; the top ten take 0.7% to 1%. The data belong to a study of OX40 agonist ivuxolimab in advanced cancers. Study overall: Eligibility admitted prior anti-PD-1, anti-PD-L1 or anti-CTLA-4 therapy; about 42% had some. Study-level points and caveats: CD8+ T cells averaged more expanded clones than CD4+. CD4+ and CD8+ blood T cells expanded clonally by week 6 at 0.1 to 3.0 mg/kg.

Blood samples were obtained at baseline, cycle 4 day 1, and cycle 7 day 1. V shed 2 bases and J shed 5 bases, with 10 bases lying between them. In germline, CDR1 is SGHAT, CDR2 FQDESV (reference sequence). The CDR3 is made up of 14 amino acids. The sequencing here drew on CD4+ or CD8+ T cells sorted from blood, taken in a trial of the OX40 agonist ivuxolimab. The TCR originated in an adult with an advanced solid tumor such as melanoma, head and neck, liver or kidney cancer. This chain connects TRBV11-1 to TRBJ2-1; TRBD2 is a possible D gene (5 bases). CDR3 amino acids: CASSLRGADNEQFF. CDR3 sequence (DNA): TGTGCCAGCAGCTTACGGGGTGCCGACAATGAGCAGTTCTTC. Based on the CDR3 plus reference TRBV11-1 and TRBJ2-1, the full variable domain is EAEVAQSPRYKITEKSQAVAFWCDPISGHATLYWYRQILGQGPELLVQFQDESVVDDSQLPKDRFSAERLKGVDSTLKIQPAELGDSAMYLCASSLRGADNEQFFGPGTRLTVL.